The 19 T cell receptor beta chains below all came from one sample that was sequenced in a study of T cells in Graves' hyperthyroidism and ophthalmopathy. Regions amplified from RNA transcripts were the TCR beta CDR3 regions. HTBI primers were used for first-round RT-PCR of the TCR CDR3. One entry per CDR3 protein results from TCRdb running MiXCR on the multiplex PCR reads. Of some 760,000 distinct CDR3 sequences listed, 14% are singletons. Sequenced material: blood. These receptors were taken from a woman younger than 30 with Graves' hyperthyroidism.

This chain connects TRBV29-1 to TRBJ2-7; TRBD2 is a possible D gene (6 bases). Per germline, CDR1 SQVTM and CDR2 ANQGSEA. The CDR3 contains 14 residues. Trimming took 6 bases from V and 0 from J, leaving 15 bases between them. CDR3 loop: CSVRGGDISYEQYF. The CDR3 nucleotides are TGCAGCGTGAGGGGCGGGGATATCTCCTACGAGCAGTACTTC.

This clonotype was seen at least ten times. The chain's CDR3 is CASSYLAGGNEQYF. Here the CDR3 DNA reads TGTGCCAGCAGTTACCTAGCGGGAGGGAACGAGCAGTACTTC. The gene calls are TRBV6-1 and TRBJ2-7; 12 nucleotides line up with TRBD2. The CDR3 covers 14 residues. The ends lost 5 bases at V and 5 bases at J; junction bases unmatched: 4. Germline-derived CDR1 and CDR2 are MNHNS and SASEGT.

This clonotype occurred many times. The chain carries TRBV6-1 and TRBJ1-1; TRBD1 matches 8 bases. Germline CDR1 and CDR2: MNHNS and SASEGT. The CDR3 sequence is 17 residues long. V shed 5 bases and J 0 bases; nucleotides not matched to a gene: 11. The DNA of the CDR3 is TGTGCCAGCAGTTCCGGGGACAGGTTCAATATGAACACTGAAGCTTTCTTT. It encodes CASSSGDRFNMNTEAFF.

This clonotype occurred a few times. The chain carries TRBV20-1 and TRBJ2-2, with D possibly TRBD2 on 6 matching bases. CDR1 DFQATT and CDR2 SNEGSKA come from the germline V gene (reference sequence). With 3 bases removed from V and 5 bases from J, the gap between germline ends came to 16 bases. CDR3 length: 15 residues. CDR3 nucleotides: TGCAGTGCTAGGGGCCCTCGCGGGAAGACCGGGGAGCTGTTTTTT. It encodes CSARGPRGKTGELFF.

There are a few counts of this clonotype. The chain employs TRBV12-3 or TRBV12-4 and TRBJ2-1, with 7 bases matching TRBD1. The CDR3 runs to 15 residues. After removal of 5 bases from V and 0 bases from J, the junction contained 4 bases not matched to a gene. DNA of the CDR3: TGTGCCAGCAGTCAGGGGGTCAGCTCCTACAATGAGCAGTTCTTC. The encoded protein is CASSQGVSSYNEQFF.

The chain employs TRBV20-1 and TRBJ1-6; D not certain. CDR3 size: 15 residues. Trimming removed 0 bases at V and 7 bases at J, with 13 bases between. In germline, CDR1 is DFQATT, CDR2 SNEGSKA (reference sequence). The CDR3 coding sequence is TGCAGTGCTAGAGATAGTGGGGTATCGAATTCACCCCTCCACTTT. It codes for CSARDSGVSNSPLHF.

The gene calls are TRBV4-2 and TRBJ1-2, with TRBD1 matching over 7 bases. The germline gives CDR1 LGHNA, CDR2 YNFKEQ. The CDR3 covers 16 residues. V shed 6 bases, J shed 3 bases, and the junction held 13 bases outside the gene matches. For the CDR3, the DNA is TGTGCCAGCAGGGCAAGGCGAGGGGGCCGGGACTATGGCTACACCTTC. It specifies CASRARRGGRDYGYTF.

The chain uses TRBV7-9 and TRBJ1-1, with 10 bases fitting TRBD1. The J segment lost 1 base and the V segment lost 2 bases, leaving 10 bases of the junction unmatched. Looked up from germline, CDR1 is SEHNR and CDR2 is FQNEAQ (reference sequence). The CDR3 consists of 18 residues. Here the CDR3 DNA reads TGTGCCAGCAGCTTATACAGGACAGGGGGTTGGAAGAACACTGAAGCTTTCTTT. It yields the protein CASSLYRTGGWKNTEAFF.

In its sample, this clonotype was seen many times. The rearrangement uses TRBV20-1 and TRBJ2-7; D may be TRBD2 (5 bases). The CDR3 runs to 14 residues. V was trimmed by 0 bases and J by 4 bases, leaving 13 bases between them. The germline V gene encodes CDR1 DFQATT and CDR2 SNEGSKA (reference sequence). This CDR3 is CSARDQGSSYEQYF. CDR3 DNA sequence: TGCAGTGCTAGAGATCAAGGGAGTTCGTACGAGCAGTACTTC.

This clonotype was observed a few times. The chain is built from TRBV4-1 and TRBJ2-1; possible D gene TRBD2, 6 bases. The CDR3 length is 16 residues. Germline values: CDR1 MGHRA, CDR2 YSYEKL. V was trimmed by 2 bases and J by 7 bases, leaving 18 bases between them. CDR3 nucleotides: TGCGCCAGCAGCCAATTGGGACTGGTCCCTTTAAATGAGCAGTTCTTC. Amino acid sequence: CASSQLGLVPLNEQFF.

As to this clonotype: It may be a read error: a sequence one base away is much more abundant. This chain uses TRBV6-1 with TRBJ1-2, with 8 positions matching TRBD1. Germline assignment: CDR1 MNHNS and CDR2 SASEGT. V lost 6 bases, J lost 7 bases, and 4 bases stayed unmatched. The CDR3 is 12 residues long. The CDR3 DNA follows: TGTGCCAGCAGGGCAGGGGGCCTTGGCTACACCTTC. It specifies CASRAGGLGYTF.

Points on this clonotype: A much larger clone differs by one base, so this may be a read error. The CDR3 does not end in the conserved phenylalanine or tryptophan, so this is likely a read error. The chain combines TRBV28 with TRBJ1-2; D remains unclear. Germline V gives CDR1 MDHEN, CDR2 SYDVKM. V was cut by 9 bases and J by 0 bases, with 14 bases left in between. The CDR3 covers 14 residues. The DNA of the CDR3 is TGTGCCAGTGGCCACGCAGAGGCTAACTATGGCTACACCCTC. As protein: CASGHAEANYGYTL.

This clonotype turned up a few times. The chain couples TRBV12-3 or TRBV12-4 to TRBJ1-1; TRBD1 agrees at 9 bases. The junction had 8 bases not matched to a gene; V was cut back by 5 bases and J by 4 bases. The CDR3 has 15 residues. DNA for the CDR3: TGTGCCAGCAGTCAACAGGGGGCAGGGATCACTGAAGCTTTCTTT. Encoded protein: CASSQQGAGITEAFF.

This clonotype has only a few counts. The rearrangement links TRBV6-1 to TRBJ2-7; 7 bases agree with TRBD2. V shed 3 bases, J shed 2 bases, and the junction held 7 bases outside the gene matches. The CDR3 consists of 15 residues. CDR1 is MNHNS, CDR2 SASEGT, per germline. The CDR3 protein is CASSEKAGAPYEQYF. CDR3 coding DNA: TGTGCCAGCAGTGAGAAGGCGGGAGCCCCCTACGAGCAGTACTTC.

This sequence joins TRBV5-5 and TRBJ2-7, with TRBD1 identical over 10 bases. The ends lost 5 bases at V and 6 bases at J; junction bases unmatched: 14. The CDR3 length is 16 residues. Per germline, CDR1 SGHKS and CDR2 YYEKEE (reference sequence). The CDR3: CASRLKTGTGAGEQYF. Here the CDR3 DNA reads TGTGCCAGCAGACTGAAGACCGGGACAGGGGCAGGCGAGCAGTACTTC.

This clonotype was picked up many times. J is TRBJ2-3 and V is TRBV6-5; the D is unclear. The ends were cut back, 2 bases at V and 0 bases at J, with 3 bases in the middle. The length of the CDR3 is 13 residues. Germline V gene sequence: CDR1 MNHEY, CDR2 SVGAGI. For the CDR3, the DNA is TGTGCCAGCAGTTACCCCAGCACAGATACGCAGTATTTT. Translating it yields CASSYPSTDTQYF.

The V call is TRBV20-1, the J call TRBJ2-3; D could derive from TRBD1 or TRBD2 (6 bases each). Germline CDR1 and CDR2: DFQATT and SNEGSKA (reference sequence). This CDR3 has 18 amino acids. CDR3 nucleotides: TGCAGACCTAGAACGCCCCGGGGGCGCCGATCAGTCACAGATACGCAGTATTTT. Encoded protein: CRPRTPRGRRSVTDTQYF.

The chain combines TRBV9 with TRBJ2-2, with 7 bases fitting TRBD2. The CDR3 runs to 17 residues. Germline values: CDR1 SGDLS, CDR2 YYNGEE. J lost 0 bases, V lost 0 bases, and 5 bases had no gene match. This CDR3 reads CASSVGRSGANTGELFF. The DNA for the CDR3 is TGTGCCAGCAGCGTAGGGAGGAGCGGGGCGAACACCGGGGAGCTGTTTTTT.

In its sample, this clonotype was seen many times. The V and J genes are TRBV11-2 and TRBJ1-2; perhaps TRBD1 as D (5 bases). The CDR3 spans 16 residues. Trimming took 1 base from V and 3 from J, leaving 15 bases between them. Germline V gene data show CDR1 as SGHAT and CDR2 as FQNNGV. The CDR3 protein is CASSLVGRGRDYGYTF. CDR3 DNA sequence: TGTGCCAGCAGCTTAGTTGGCCGGGGGAGGGACTATGGCTACACCTTC.